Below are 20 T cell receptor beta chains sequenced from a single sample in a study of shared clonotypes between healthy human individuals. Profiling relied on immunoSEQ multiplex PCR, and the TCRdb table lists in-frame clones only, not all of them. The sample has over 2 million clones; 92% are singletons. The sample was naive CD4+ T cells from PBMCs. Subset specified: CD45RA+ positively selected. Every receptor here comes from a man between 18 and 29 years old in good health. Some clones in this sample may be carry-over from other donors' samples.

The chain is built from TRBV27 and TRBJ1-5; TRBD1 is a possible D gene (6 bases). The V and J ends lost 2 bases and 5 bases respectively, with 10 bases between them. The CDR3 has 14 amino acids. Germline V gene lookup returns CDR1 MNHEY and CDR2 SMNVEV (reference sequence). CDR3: CASSLEGGHQPQHF. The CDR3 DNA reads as TGTGCCAGCAGTTTAGAGGGGGGACATCAGCCCCAGCATTTT.

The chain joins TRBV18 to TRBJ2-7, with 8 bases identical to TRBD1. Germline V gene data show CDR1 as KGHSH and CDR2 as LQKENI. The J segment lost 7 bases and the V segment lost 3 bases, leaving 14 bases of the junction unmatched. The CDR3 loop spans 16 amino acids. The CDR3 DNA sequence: TGTGCCAGCTCACCCGCAGGGGGCCCACTGAATGGGGAGCAGTACTTC. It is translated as CASSPAGGPLNGEQYF.

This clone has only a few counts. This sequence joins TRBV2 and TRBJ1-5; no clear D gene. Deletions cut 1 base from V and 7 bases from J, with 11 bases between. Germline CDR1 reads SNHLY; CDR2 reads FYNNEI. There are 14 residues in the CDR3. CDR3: CASSEEWGRQPQHF. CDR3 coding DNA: TGTGCCAGCAGTGAAGAGTGGGGAAGGCAGCCCCAGCATTTT.

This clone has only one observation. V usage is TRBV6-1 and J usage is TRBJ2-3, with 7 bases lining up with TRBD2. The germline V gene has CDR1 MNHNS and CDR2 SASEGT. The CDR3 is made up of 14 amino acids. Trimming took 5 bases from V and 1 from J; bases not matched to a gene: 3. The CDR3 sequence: CASSREVGTDTQYF. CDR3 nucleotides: TGTGCCAGCAGTCGGGAGGTCGGCACAGATACGCAGTATTTT.

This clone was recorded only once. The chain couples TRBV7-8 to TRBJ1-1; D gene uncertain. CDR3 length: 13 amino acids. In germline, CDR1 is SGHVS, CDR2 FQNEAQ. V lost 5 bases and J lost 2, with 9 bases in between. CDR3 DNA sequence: TGTGCCAGCAGCATTCAGATCAACACTGAAGCTTTCTTT. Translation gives CASSIQINTEAFF. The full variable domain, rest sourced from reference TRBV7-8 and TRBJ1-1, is GAGVSQSPRYKVAKRGQDVALRCDPISGHVSLFWYQQALGQGPEFLTYFQNEAQLDKSGLPSDRFFAERPEGSVSTLKIQRTQQEDSAVYLCASSIQINTEAFFGQGTRLTVV.

The CDR3, as DNA: TGTGCCAGCAGCGTAGGGACCTTAGACACCATATATTTT. It specifies CASSVGTLDTIYF. V and J are TRBV9 and TRBJ1-3; D is unclear. This CDR3 region has 13 residues. Germline assignment: CDR1 SGDLS and CDR2 YYNGEE. The V gene lost 0 bases and the J gene lost 8 bases, with 9 bases spanning the gap.

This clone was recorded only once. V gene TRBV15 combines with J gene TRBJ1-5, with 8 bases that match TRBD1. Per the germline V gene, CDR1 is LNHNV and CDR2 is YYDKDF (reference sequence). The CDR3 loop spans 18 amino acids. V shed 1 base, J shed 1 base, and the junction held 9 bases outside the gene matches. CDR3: CATSRAKTGVRSNQPQHF. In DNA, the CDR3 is TGTGCCACCAGCAGAGCAAAGACAGGGGTGAGGAGCAATCAGCCCCAGCATTTT.

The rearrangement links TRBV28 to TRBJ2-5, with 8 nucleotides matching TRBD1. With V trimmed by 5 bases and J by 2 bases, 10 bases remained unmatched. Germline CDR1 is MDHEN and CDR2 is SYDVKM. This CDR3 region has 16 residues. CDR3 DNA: TGTGCCAGCAGTCCTGGACAGGGAAGTGAACAAGAGACCCAGTACTTC. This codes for CASSPGQGSEQETQYF.

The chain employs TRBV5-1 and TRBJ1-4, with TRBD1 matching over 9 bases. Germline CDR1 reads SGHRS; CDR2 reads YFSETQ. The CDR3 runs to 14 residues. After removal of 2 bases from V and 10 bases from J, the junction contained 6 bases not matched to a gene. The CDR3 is CASSLQGAGVKLFF. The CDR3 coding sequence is TGCGCCAGCAGCTTACAGGGGGCCGGGGTAAAACTGTTTTTT.

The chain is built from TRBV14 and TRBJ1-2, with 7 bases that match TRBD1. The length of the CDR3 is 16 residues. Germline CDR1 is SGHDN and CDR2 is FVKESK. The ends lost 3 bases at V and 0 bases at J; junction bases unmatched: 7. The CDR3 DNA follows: TGTGCCAGCAGCCAGGCGGGGACAGAAGCTAACTATGGCTACACCTTC. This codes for CASSQAGTEANYGYTF.

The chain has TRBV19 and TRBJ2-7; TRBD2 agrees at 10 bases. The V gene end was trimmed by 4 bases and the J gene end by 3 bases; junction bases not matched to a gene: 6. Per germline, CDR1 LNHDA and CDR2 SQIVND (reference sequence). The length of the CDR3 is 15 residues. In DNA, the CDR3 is TGTGCCAGTAGTAAACAGCGGGAGGGCTTCTACGAGCAGTACTTC. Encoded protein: CASSKQREGFYEQYF.

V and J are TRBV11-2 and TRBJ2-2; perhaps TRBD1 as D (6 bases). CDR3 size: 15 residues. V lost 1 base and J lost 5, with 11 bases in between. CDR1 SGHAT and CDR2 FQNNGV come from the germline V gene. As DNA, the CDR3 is TGTGCCAGCAGCTTAGGGGGGCGAGTAACCGGGGAGCTGTTTTTT. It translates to CASSLGGRVTGELFF.

CDR3 coding DNA: TGCGCCAGCAGCTTGGGCAATCCCTCTAGCACAGATACGCAGTATTTT. It specifies CASSLGNPSSTDTQYF. The rearrangement links TRBV5-1 to TRBJ2-3; D is ambiguous. Germline-derived CDR1 and CDR2 are SGHRS and YFSETQ. The CDR3 extends over 16 amino acids. V lost 0 bases and J 0 bases, leaving 11 bases between the germline ends.

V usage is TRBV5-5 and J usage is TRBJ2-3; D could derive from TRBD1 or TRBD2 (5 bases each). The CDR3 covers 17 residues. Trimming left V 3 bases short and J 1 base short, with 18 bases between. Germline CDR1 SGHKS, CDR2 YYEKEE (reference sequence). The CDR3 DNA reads TGTGCCAGCAGCTCCCTGATCTCGCAGGGAGGCACAGATACGCAGTATTTT. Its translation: CASSSLISQGGTDTQYF.

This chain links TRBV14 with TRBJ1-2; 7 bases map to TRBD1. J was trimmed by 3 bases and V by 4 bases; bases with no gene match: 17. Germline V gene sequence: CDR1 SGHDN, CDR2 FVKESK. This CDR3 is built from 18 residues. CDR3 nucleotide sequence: TGTGCCAGCAGCCCCACCGGGACAGCTTCTTTTGGGGACTATGGCTACACCTTC. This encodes CASSPTGTASFGDYGYTF.

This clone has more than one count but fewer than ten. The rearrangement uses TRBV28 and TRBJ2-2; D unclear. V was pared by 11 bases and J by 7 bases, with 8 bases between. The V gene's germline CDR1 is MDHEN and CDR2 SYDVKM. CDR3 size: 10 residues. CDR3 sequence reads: CAGRSGELFF. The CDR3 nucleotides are TGTGCCGGCCGTAGCGGGGAGCTGTTTTTT.

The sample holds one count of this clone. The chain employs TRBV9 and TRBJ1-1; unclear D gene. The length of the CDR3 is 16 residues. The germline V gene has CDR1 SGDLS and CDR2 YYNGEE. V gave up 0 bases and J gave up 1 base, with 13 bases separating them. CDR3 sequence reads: CASSVDPFKGNTEAFF. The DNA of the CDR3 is TGTGCCAGCAGCGTAGACCCCTTTAAGGGGAACACTGAAGCTTTCTTT. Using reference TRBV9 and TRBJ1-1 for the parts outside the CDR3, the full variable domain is DSGVTQTPKHLITATGQRVTLRCSPRSGDLSVYWYQQSLDQGLQFLIQYYNGEERAKGNILERFSAQQFPDLHSELNLSSLELGDSALYFCASSVDPFKGNTEAFFGQGTRLTVV.

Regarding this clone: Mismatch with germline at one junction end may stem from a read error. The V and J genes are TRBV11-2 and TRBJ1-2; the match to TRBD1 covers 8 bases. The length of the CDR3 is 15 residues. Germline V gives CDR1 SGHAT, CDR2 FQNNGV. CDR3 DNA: TGTGCCAGCAGCTTCGGACAGGGTGTATTTTATGGCCACACCTTC. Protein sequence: CASSFGQGVFYGHTF.

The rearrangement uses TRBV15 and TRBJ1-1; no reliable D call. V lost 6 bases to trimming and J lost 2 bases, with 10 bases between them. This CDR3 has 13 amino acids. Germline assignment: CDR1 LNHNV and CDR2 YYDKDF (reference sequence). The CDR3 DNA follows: TGTGCCACCAGTTATAACGGCAACACTGAAGCTTTCTTT. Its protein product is CATSYNGNTEAFF.

DNA for the CDR3: TGTGCCAGCAGCTCAAGACTAGCGGGAGCAGATACGCAGTATTTT. Translation: CASSSRLAGADTQYF. The rearrangement uses TRBV11-3 and TRBJ2-3; 12 nucleotides match TRBD2. J lost 4 bases, V lost 4 bases, and 3 bases had no gene match. The CDR3 has 15 amino acids. Per germline, CDR1 SGHNT and CDR2 YENEEA. Full variable domain (remainder filled in from reference TRBV11-3 and TRBJ2-3): EAGVVQSPRYKIIEKKQPVAFWCNPISGHNTLYWYLQNLGQGPELLIRYENEEAVDDSQLPKDRFSAERLKGVDSTLKIQPAELGDSAVYLCASSSRLAGADTQYFGPGTRLTVL.